Below, 8 T cell receptor beta chains from the same sample are listed, as sequenced in a study of T cell clones after liver transplantation. Clones were sequenced by immunoSEQ multiplex PCR, and TCRdb holds only the in-frame ones, with some missing. Here the sample spans 99,000 or so clones, 80% to 85% being singletons. Here the sequenced sample was CD4+ T cells from blood, taken before liver transplant. Receptors originate from a human donor who received a liver transplant.

The CDR3 protein is CSVQQGTYNEQFF. The CDR3 DNA follows: TGCAGCGTCCAACAGGGGACCTACAATGAGCAGTTCTTC. The rearrangement links TRBV29-1 to TRBJ2-1; 7 nucleotides agree with TRBD1. From germline, CDR1 is SQVTM and CDR2 ANQGSEA. With V trimmed by 6 bases and J by 2 bases, 4 bases remained unmatched. CDR3 size: 13 residues.

This clone was recorded a few times. The J gene is TRBJ2-7, the V gene TRBV6-1; the D call may be TRBD1 or TRBD2 (5 bases each). The CDR3 loop spans 14 amino acids. Germline CDR1 is MNHNS and CDR2 is SASEGT. V lost 3 bases, J lost 1 base, and 10 bases lay in between. The CDR3 sequence: CASSDWGRSYEQYF. The CDR3 nucleotides read TGTGCCAGCAGTGATTGGGGACGGTCCTACGAGCAGTACTTC.

This chain connects TRBV30 to TRBJ2-7, with 13 nucleotides matching TRBD2. The germline V gene has CDR1 GTSNPN and CDR2 SVGIG (reference sequence). The V and J ends lost 3 bases and 5 bases, in that order; junction bases with no gene match: 4. The CDR3 covers 14 residues. CDR3 sequence: CAWRRTSGSNEQYF. CDR3 coding DNA: TGTGCCTGGAGACGGACTAGCGGGAGCAACGAGCAGTACTTC.

J is TRBJ2-3 and V is TRBV29-1; D gene ambiguous. V dropped 3 bases and J dropped 3 bases, with 7 bases sitting between them. The CDR3 length is 12 residues. Germline-derived CDR1 and CDR2 are SQVTM and ANQGSEA. CDR3 coding DNA: TGCAGCGTTGAGTCCTTTACAGATACGCAGTATTTT. Translating it yields CSVESFTDTQYF.

This chain links TRBV9 with TRBJ1-3; D gene unclear. Looked up from germline, CDR1 is SGDLS and CDR2 is YYNGEE. This CDR3 comprises 15 residues. Trimming left V 3 bases short and J 0 bases short, with 10 bases between. CDR3 bases: TGTGCCAGCAGCGCCGTCAGTGGCTCTGGAAACACCATATATTTT. Translating it yields CASSAVSGSGNTIYF.

V gene TRBV5-1 combines with J gene TRBJ1-1, with D uncertain. V lost 2 bases and J 0 bases, leaving 11 bases between the germline ends. The germline V gene encodes CDR1 SGHRS and CDR2 YFSETQ. This CDR3 contains 15 residues. The CDR3, as DNA: TGCGCCAGCAGCTTCCAGGCCCTTATGAACACTGAAGCTTTCTTT. Its translation is CASSFQALMNTEAFF.

This clone was seen only once. Here the CDR3 DNA reads TGCAGCGTAGAGAGGATAGCGGGAGGGCCCCAAGATACGCAGTATTTT. Its translation is CSVERIAGGPQDTQYF. The rearrangement links TRBV29-1 to TRBJ2-3; 11 bases line up with TRBD2. V lost 6 bases, J lost 5 bases, and 13 bases stayed unmatched. This CDR3 comprises 16 residues. Germline loops: CDR1 SQVTM, CDR2 ANQGSEA.

The DNA for the CDR3 is TGTGCCAGCAGCTTAACAGAGTTGAACACTGAAGCTTTCTTT. Its translation: CASSLTELNTEAFF. The chain uses TRBV11-1 and TRBJ1-1; D is uncertain. Trimming cost V 2 bases and J 0 bases, with 7 bases left between them. From germline, CDR1 is SGHAT and CDR2 FQDESV (reference sequence). CDR3 size: 14 residues.